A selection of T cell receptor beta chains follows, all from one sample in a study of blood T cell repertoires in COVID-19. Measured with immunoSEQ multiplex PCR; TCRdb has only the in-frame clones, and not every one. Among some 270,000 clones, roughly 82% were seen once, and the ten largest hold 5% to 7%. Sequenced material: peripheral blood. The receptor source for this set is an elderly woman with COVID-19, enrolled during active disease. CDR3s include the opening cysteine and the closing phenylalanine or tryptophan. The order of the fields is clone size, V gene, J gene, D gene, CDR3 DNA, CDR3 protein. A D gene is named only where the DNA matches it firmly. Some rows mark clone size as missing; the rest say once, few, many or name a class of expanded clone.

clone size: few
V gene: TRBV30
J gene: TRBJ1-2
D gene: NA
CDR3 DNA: TGTGCCTGGGCTCACTCGTCCTATGGCTACACCTTC
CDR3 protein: CAWAHSSYGYTF

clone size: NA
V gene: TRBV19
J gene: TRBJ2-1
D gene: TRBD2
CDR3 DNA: TGTGCCAGTAGTTCGGGACTAGCGGGGCATGAGCAGTTCTTC
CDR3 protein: CASSSGLAGHEQFF

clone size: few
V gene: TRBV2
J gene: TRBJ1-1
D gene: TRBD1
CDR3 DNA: TGTGCCAGCAGTGTGGGGACAGGATTGGGCACTGAAGCTTTCTTT
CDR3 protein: CASSVGTGLGTEAFF

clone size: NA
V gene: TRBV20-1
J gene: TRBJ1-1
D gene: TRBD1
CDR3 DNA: TGCAGTGCTAGTCTCAGTGGCGGGTCAGGGGGCAGGAACACTGAAGCTTTCTTT
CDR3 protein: CSASLSGGSGGRNTEAFF

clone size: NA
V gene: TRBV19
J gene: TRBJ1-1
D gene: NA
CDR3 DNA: TGTGCCAGTGGGGTCGGGGATGCTTTCTTT
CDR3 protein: CASGVGDAFF

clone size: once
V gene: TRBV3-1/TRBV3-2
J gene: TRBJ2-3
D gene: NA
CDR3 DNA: TGTGCCAGCAGCCAAGAGCTAACGGGGGTCCCAGATACGCAGTATTTT
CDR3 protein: CASSQELTGVPDTQYF

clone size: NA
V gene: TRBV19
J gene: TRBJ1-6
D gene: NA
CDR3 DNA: TGTGCCAGTAACCCAGGGGTTAATTCACCCCTCCACTTT
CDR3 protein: CASNPGVNSPLHF

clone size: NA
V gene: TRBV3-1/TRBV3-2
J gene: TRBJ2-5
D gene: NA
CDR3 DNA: TGTGCCAGCAGCCATGGAACAGGGCGAGAGACCCAGTACTTC
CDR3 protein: CASSHGTGRETQYF

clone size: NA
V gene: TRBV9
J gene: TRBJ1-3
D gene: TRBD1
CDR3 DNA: TGTGCCAGCAGCGTGGGACAGGAGGGAAACACCATATATTTT
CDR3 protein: CASSVGQEGNTIYF

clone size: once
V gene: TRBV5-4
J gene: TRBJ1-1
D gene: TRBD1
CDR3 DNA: TGTGCCAGCAGCCCGCGGACAGGGTACCTGAACACTGAAGCTTTCTTT
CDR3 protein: CASSPRTGYLNTEAFF

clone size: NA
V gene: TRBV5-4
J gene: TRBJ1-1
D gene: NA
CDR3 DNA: TGTGCCAGCAGCGTTGACAGCATGAACACTGAAGCTTTCTTT
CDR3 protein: CASSVDSMNTEAFF

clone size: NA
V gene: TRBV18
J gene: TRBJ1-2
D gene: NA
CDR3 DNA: TGTGCCAGCTCACCACCGAAGACAGCCTATGGCTACACCTTC
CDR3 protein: CASSPPKTAYGYTF

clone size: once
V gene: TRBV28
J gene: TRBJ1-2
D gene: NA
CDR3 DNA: TGTGCCAGCAGTCCGGTCACAGACGCTAACTATGGCTACACCTTC
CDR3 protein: CASSPVTDANYGYTF

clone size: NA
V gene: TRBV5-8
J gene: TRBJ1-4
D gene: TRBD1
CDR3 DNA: TGTGCCAGCAGCCGGGACAGGGGAGAGGAAAAACTGTTTTTT
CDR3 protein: CASSRDRGEEKLFF

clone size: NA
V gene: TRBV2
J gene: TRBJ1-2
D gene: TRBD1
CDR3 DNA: TGTGCCAGCAGGGGAACCGGGACAGGCAGAGGCTACACCTTC
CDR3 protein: CASRGTGTGRGYTF

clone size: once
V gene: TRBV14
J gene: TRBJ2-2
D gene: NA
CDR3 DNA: TGTGCCAGCAGCCAACAGTACACCGGGGAGCTGTTTTTT
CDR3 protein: CASSQQYTGELFF

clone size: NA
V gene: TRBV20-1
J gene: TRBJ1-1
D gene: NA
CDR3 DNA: TGCAGTGCTAGGGGCGACACTGAAGCTTTCTTT
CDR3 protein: CSARGDTEAFF

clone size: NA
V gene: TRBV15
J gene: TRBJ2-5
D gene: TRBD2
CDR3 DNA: TGTGCCACCAGCAAGGGACTAGCGGGGGAAGAGACCCAGTACTTC
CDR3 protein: CATSKGLAGEETQYF

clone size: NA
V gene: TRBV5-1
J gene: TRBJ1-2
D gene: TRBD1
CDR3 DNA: TGCGCCAGCAGCTTGGGTCAGGGGGCGGACTATGGCTACACCTTC
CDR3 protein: CASSLGQGADYGYTF

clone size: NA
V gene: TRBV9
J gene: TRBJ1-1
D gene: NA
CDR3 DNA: TGTGCCAGCAGCGTAGCCCCACAGGGATTGGGCACTGAAGCTTTCTTT
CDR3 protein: CASSVAPQGLGTEAFF

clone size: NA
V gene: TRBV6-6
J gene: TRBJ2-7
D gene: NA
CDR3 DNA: TGTGCCAGCAGTGGGAGTTACGAGCAGTACTTC
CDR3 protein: CASSGSYEQYF

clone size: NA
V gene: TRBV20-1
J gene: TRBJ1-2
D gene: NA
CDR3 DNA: TGCAGTGCTAGAGATCGTGGCTACACCTTC
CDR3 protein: CSARDRGYTF

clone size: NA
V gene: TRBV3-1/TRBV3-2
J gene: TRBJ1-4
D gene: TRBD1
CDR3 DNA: TGTGCCAGCGAGGGAGGGACAGGGGGCGCGAAGCTGTTTTTT
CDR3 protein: CASEGGTGGAKLFF

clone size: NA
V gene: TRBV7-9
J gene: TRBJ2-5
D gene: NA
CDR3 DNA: TGTGCCAGCAGCTACCCGGACGGAGGACAAGAGACCCAGTACTTC
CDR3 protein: CASSYPDGGQETQYF

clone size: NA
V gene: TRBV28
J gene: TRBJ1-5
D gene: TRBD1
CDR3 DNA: TGTGCCAGCGGGGGGGCGGGACAGGGGAATCAGCCCCAGCATTTT
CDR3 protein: CASGGAGQGNQPQHF

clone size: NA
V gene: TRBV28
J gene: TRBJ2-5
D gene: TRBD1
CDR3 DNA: TGTGCCAGCAGTCAGACAGGGACAGGGGGGCAAGAGACCCAGTACTTC
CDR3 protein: CASSQTGTGGQETQYF

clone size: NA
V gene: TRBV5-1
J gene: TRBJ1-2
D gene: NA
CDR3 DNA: TGCGCCAGCAGCTTGGCCTTAGCAAACTATGGCTACACCTTC
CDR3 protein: CASSLALANYGYTF

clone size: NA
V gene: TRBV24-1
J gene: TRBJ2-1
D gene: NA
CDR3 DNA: TGTGCCACCAGTGATCCAGGCCGGGGGACTAATGAGCAGTTCTTC
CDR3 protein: CATSDPGRGTNEQFF

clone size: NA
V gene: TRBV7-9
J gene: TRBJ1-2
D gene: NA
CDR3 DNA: TGTGCCAGCAGCACTCCGAACTATGGCTACACCTTC
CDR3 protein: CASSTPNYGYTF

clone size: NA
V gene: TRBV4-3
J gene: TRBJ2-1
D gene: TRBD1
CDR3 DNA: TGCGCCAGCAGCCAAGACCCATTCGGACAGGGCGACTACAATGAGCAGTTCTTC
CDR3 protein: CASSQDPFGQGDYNEQFF

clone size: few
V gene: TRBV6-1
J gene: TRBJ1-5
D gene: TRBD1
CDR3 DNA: TGTGCCAGCAGTGAAATGGGACAGTATAGCAATCAGCCCCAGCATTTT
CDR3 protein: CASSEMGQYSNQPQHF

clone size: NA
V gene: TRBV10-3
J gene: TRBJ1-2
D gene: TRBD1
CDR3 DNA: TGTGCCATCAGTGAACAGGGGTCCTATGGCTACACCTTC
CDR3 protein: CAISEQGSYGYTF

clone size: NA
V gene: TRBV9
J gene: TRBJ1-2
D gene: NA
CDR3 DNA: TGTGCCAGCAGCGTAGTTGGGGGCCATGGCTACACCTTC
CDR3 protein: CASSVVGGHGYTF

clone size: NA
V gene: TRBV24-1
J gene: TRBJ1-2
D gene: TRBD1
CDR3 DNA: TGTGCCACCAGTGATCCCTCGGACAGGGGTCACTATGGCTACACCTTC
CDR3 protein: CATSDPSDRGHYGYTF

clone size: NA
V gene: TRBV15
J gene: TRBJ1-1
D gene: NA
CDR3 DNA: TGTGCCACCAGCGGTGACCGGACAGTCAGTAACACTGAAGCTTTCTTT
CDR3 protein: CATSGDRTVSNTEAFF

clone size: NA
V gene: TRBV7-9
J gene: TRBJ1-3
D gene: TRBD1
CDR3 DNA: TGTGCCAGCAGCACAGGGGGCGGAAACACCATATATTTT
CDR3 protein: CASSTGGGNTIYF

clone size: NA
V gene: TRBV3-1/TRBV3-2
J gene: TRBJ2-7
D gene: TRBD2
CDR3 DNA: TGTGCCAGCAGCCAAGCTAGCGGGAGCTCCTACGAGCAGTACTTC
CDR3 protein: CASSQASGSSYEQYF

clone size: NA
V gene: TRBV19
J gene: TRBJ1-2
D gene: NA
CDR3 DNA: TGTGCCAGTATATTTAACGGTGGGGGCGAAAATGGCTACACCTTC
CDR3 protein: CASIFNGGGENGYTF

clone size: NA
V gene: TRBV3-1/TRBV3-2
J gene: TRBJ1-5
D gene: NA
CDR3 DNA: TGTGCCAGCAGCCAGGGGGCAGGGGTTGCCATCAATCAGCCCCAGCATTTT
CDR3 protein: CASSQGAGVAINQPQHF

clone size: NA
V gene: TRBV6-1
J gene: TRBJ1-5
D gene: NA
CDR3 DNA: TGTGCCAGCAGTGAAGTGCGCGATCAGCCCCAGCATTTT
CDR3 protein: CASSEVRDQPQHF

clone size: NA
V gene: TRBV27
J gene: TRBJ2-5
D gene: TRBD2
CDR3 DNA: TGTGCCAGCAGTTTCATTTATTCCGGAGCGGGGGGGCGTGAGACCCAGTACTTC
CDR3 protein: CASSFIYSGAGGRETQYF

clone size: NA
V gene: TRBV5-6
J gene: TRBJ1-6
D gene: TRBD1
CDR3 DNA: TGTGCCAGCACCGGACAGGGTGATTCACCCCTCCACTTT
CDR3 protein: CASTGQGDSPLHF

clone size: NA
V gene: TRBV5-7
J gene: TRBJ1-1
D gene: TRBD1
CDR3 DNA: TGTGCCAGCACCTATCTTGGGACAGCCCTTTGGTATGTAGAAGCTTTCTTT
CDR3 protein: CASTYLGTALWYVEAFF

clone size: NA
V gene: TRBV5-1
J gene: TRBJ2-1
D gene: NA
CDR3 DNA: TGCGCCAGCAGCTTCTTGCAGACCGGCGGCGAGCAGTTCTTC
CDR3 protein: CASSFLQTGGEQFF

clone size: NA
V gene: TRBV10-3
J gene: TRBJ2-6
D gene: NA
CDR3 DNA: TGTGCCATCAGTACAGGGTCTGGGGCCAACGTCCTGACTTTC
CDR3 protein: CAISTGSGANVLTF

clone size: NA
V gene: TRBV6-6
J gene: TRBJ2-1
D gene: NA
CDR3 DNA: TGTGCCAGCAGCACGACCGGGGATGAGCAGTTCTTC
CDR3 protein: CASSTTGDEQFF

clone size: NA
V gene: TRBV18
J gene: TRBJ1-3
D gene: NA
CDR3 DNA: TGTGCCAGCTCACAACAATTGCCGGGGAGCTCTGGAAACACCATATATTTT
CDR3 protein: CASSQQLPGSSGNTIYF

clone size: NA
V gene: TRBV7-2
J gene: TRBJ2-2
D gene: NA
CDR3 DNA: TGTGCCAGCAGCTTAGGACTTTCTGAGGCCGGGGAGCTGTTTTTT
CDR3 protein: CASSLGLSEAGELFF

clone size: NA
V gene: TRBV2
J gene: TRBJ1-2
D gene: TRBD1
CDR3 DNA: TGTGCCAGCAGCGGACAGGTTGGCTACACCTTC
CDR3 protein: CASSGQVGYTF

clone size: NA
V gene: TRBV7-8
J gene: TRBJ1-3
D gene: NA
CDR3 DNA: TGTGCCTCGGCTTCACAGTTAAACACCATATATTTT
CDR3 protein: CASASQLNTIYF

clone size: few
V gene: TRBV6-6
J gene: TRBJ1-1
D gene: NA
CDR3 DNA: TGTGCCAGCAATCAAAGGTCGGGTTTGAACACTGAAGCTTTCTTT
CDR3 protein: CASNQRSGLNTEAFF

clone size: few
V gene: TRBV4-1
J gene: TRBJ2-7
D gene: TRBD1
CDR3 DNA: TGCGCCAGCAGCCAAGATCCAGGCAGGGGGCAAGAGCAGTACTTC
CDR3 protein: CASSQDPGRGQEQYF

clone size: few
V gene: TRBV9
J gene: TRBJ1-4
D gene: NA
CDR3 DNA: TGTGCCAGCAGCGACTCTGCAACTAATGAAAAACTGTTTTTT
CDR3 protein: CASSDSATNEKLFF